The source of this TCR beta chain is a study of blood T cell repertoires in COVID-19. Across the study: From the United States, Italy and Spain came samples of acute and convalescent COVID-19. T cells, B-cell-depleted T cells, or PBMCs provided the cDNA or gDNA that served as material.

Original processing methods: Amplification of reference gene primers provided the estimated nucleated cell counts. Sequenced by immunoSEQ multiplex PCR; TCRdb stores in-frame clones only, minus some. For V, J and clone size, that table is used; D and trimming come from the DNA. This sample has over 150,000 clones, with around 80% found just once. One Seattle source followed patients from active infection through their disease course. The length of the CDR3 is 15 residues. Between the trimmed V and J ends, which lost 3 bases and 0 bases, there was a span of 10 bases. Germline V lookup: CDR1 SGHKS, CDR2 YYEKEE (reference sequence).

This receptor was taken from a woman between 40 and 55 years old with COVID-19, enrolled during active disease. The chain is built from TRBV5-5 and TRBJ1-5; D remains ambiguous. The sequencing input was peripheral blood. The CDR3 protein is CASSSRGNSNQPQHF. The CDR3 DNA sequence: TGTGCCAGCAGCTCACGAGGCAATAGCAATCAGCCCCAGCATTTT.